These T cell receptor beta chains were read from a single sample in a study of type 1 regulatory T cells. TCRdb called the reads again in MiXCR, with one record for every CDR3 protein. The sample shows roughly 67,000 distinct CDR3 sequences, approximately 64% of them seen only once. No antigen has been assigned to these receptors. Specimen: cultured T cells, either the whole culture or a sorted T cell fraction (not recorded which). The source of these receptors is a human donor in good health. CDR3s include the opening cysteine and the closing phenylalanine or tryptophan. The D gene is left open where the match is weak. The size field is filled for only some rows; it gives once, few, many or a size class.

V	D	J	size	CDR3	DNA
TRBV3-1	NA	TRBJ1-1	NA	CASSREGRAFF	TGTGCCAGCAGCCGTGAGGGTCGGGCTTTCTTT
TRBV29-1	NA	TRBJ2-1	NA	CSVEFPGSRFVF	TGCAGCGTTGAATTCCCAGGGTCGCGTTTCGTCTTC
TRBV12-3/TRBV12-4	TRBD2	TRBJ2-7	NA	CASSFRSAGGAYEQYF	TGTGCCAGCAGTTTCCGGTCGGCGGGAGGGGCCTACGAGCAGTACTTC
TRBV12-3/TRBV12-4	NA	TRBJ2-2	NA	CASRLSGAGELFF	TGTGCCAGCAGGCTCTCGGGGGCCGGGGAGCTGTTTTTT
TRBV24-1	NA	TRBJ1-1	NA	CATSDLMNTEAFF	TGTGCCACCAGTGATTTAATGAACACTGAAGCTTTCTTT
TRBV28	TRBD1	TRBJ2-7	NA	CASYDRASVQYF	TGTGCCAGCTACGACAGGGCGTCAGTGCAGTACTTC
TRBV6-5	TRBD2	TRBJ2-6	once	CASSSGLAGASGANVLTF	TGTGCCAGCAGTTCCGGACTAGCGGGGGCCTCTGGGGCCAACGTCCTGACTTTC
TRBV7-9	NA	TRBJ2-1	few	CASSLSGSSYNEQFF	TGTGCCAGCAGCTTGTCCGGGAGCTCCTACAATGAGCAGTTCTTC
TRBV4-1	NA	TRBJ2-3	NA	CASSQDSTFSTDTQYF	TGCGCCAGCAGCCAAGATTCGACATTTAGCACAGATACGCAGTATTTT
TRBV19	NA	TRBJ2-2	NA	CASSWTVNTGELFF	TGTGCCAGTAGTTGGACGGTGAACACCGGGGAGCTGTTTTTT
TRBV20-1	TRBD1	TRBJ1-6	NA	CSASTGTGDNSPLHF	TGCAGTGCTTCTACCGGGACAGGGGATAATTCACCCCTCCACTTT
TRBV7-9	TRBD1	TRBJ1-6	NA	CASSLAAGGSSPLHF	TGTGCCAGCAGCTTAGCGGCAGGGGGAAGTTCACCCCTCCACTTT
TRBV6-2/TRBV6-3	TRBD2	TRBJ2-1	NA	CASNSRLAGGNEQFF	TGTGCCAGCAACTCCCGACTAGCGGGAGGGAATGAGCAGTTCTTC